The 5 T cell receptor beta chains below were found in one sample sequenced in a study of T cell responses to AZD1222 COVID-19 vaccine. Measured with immunoSEQ multiplex PCR; TCRdb has only the in-frame clones, and not every one. The sample includes some 110,000 clones, about 87% seen only once; the top ten take roughly 4.5%. This specimen consisted of peripheral blood, obtained on day 0 of AZD1222 vaccination. The receptors stem from an adult in good health.

The V and J genes are TRBV27 and TRBJ2-3; TRBD1 agrees at 8 bases. The J segment lost 2 bases and the V segment lost 2 bases, leaving 3 bases of the junction unmatched. Per the germline V gene, CDR1 is MNHEY and CDR2 is SMNVEV (reference sequence). This CDR3 is built from 15 residues. The CDR3 nucleotides are TGTGCCAGCAGTTTAGGGACAGGCAACACAGATACGCAGTATTTT. Its translation is CASSLGTGNTDTQYF.

This clone was seen once. The gene calls are TRBV28 and TRBJ2-7, with unresolved D. The CDR3 runs to 14 residues. Germline CDR1 reads MDHEN; CDR2 reads SYDVKM. V was pared by 3 bases and J by 0 bases, with 9 bases between. CDR3 nucleotide sequence: TGTGCCAGCAGTTTGGGGTTGAGCTCCTACGAGCAGTACTTC. This sequence encodes CASSLGLSSYEQYF.

The V call is TRBV27, the J call TRBJ2-7, with TRBD1 as a possible D gene (6 bases). The CDR3 runs 14 residues. Germline CDR1 is MNHEY and CDR2 is SMNVEV (reference sequence). The germline V and J ends were trimmed by 2 bases and 5 bases, with 13 bases remaining between them. The CDR3 DNA follows: TGTGCCAGCAGTTTACGGCTGGGGGCGGACGAGCAGTACTTC. This encodes CASSLRLGADEQYF.

The chain uses TRBV27 and TRBJ2-7; 7 bases fit TRBD1. The CDR3 runs 14 residues. V shed 6 bases, J shed 4 bases, and the junction held 9 bases outside the gene matches. Germline assignment: CDR1 MNHEY and CDR2 SMNVEV (reference sequence). CDR3 in DNA: TGTGCCAGCAGCCCCCTCGACAGGGCATACGAGCAGTACTTC. This codes for CASSPLDRAYEQYF.

The V call is TRBV10-1, the J call TRBJ1-1; 8 bases are a match to TRBD1. The CDR3 sequence is 13 residues long. Germline-derived CDR1 and CDR2 are WNHNN and SYGVQD (reference sequence). With V trimmed by 11 bases and J by 0 bases, 5 bases remained unmatched. Here the CDR3 reads CAARQGLNTEAFF. Here the CDR3 DNA reads TGCGCCGCCCGACAGGGGTTGAACACTGAAGCTTTCTTT.